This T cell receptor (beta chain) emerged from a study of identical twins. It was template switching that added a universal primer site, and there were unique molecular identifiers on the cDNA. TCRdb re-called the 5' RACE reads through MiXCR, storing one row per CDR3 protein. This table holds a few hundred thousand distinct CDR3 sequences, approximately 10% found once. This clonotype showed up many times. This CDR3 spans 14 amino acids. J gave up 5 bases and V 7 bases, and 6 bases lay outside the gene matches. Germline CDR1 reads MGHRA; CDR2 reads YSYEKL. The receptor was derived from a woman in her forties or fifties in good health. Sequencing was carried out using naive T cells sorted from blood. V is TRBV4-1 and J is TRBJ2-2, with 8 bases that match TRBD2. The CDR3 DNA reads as TGCGCCAGCACGGGACTAGTGAGGACCGGGGAGCTGTTTTTT. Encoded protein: CASTGLVRTGELFF.